This T cell receptor (beta chain) is from a study of beta chain features in type 1 diabetes. Across the study: What patients shared with healthy donors was a similar profile of age, gender and cell yields.

This clone came up a few times. Antigen specificity is unknown. The sequenced template was cDNA made from the entire isolated RNA. About 3.57 million reads per sample were averaged for naive, central memory and regulatory samples. The assay was immunoSEQ multiplex PCR, and TCRdb's table has in-frame clones only and misses some. The data hold hundreds of thousands of clones, with over 10% observed a single time. General study findings and limits: Shorter TCRB CDR3s, moderately but significantly so, marked every one of the four CD4+ subsets in Type 1 diabetes patients.

Based on CD45RO/CCR7/CD25/CD127/CD95/CD27, CD4+ regulatory, stem cell-like memory, naive and central memory cells were sorted. Each sorted fraction was over 95% pure. Germline V gene data show CDR1 as SNHLY and CDR2 as FYNNEI. This CDR3 is built from 13 residues. V was pared by 8 bases and J by 4 bases, with 15 bases between. The sequenced sample consisted of naive CD4+ T cells from blood. The chain combines TRBV2 with TRBJ2-7, with D perhaps being TRBD1 or TRBD2 (5 bases each). The clonotype originates from a man younger than 30 with type 1 diabetes. The chain's CDR3 is CASFGDGRYEQYF. The CDR3 region has the DNA TGTGCCAGCTTTGGGGACGGAAGGTACGAGCAGTACTTC.